This is a list of T cell receptor beta chains from one sample in a study of radiation and T cells in renal cell carcinoma. Assay used: immunoSEQ multiplex PCR; TCRdb lists only in-frame clones, some missing. The sample consists of some 97,000 clones, approximately 82% of them appearing once. Sequencing was performed on blood, taken from a patient whose treatment included radiotherapy and nephrectomy. The source of these receptors is a man in his fifties or sixties with renal cell carcinoma. Each CDR3 is given without its conserved first and last residue. Fields, in order: J gene, V gene, CDR3 protein.

TRBJ1-3,TRBV7-8,ASSLVAGGGNTIY
TRBJ2-1,TRBV5-1,ASSLQTSSNEQF
TRBJ2-1,TRBV4-2,ASSQEGLAGVNEQF
TRBJ2-3,TRBV7-9,ASNPDRGGTDTQY
TRBJ2-3,TRBV7-9,ASSLVWSPSTDTQY
TRBJ2-1,TRBV25-1,ASSEPGWDNEQF
TRBJ2-5,TRBV2,ASLFLGETQY
TRBJ1-4,TRBV6-6,ASSYAPGTGGEKLF
TRBJ2-7,TRBV5-6,ASSLGAYLTEQY
TRBJ2-1,TRBV5-1,ASSLFGTGSNEQF